These 17 T cell receptor beta chains share one sample of origin, sequenced in a study of cytomegalovirus exposure and HLA in healthy donors. PCR was performed using 60 Vbeta and 13 Jbeta primers. Clones were sequenced by immunoSEQ multiplex PCR, and TCRdb holds only the in-frame ones, with some missing. The table lists about 140,000 clones, around 9.7% of them singletons, with less than 2% in the top ten. Sequencing was performed on PBMCs. Receptor source: a man aged 45-65 years in good health and CMV-seronegative.

The chain recombines TRBV9 with TRBJ2-1; 8 nucleotides align to TRBD1. The CDR3 runs 15 residues. Losses at the gene ends were 4 bases for V and 5 bases for J; bases not matched to a gene: 8. Germline V gene data show CDR1 as SGDLS and CDR2 as YYNGEE. The chain's CDR3 is CASSKDRGTNNEQFF. In DNA form, the CDR3 reads TGTGCCAGCAGCAAAGACAGGGGTACTAACAATGAGCAGTTCTTC.

This clone was seen a handful of times. The chain uses TRBV7-8 and TRBJ1-1; D is possibly TRBD1 (5 bases). This CDR3 is 13 amino acids long. Trimming removed 10 bases from V and 1 base from J, with 13 bases in between. From germline, CDR1 is SGHVS and CDR2 FQNEAQ. The DNA for the CDR3 is TGTGCCACCGCGGGGGGGTCGAACACTGAAGCTTTCTTT. It encodes CATAGGSNTEAFF. The full variable domain, completed using reference TRBV7-8 and TRBJ1-1, is GAGVSQSPRYKVAKRGQDVALRCDPISGHVSLFWYQQALGQGPEFLTYFQNEAQLDKSGLPSDRFFAERPEGSVSTLKIQRTQQEDSAVYLCATAGGSNTEAFFGQGTRLTVV.

The rearrangement links TRBV2 to TRBJ1-5, with 7 bases aligning to TRBD1. Per the germline V gene, CDR1 is SNHLY and CDR2 is FYNNEI. This CDR3 spans 14 amino acids. Trimming cost V 11 bases and J 2 bases; bases outside gene matches: 9. This CDR3 reads CAGAGGAGNQPQHF. The CDR3 nucleotides read TGTGCCGGCGCAGGGGGAGCGGGCAATCAGCCCCAGCATTTT.

The chain employs TRBV4-1 and TRBJ2-5, with 7 bases fitting TRBD1. The J call is uncertain, as TRBJ2-7 better fits the DNA end. The CDR3 spans 13 residues. The germline gives CDR1 MGHRA, CDR2 YSYEKL. In DNA, the CDR3 is TGCGCCAGCAGCCAAGGGACAGGCTACGAGCAGTACTTC. Translation gives CASSQGTGYEQYF.

This rearrangement joins TRBV10-3 to TRBJ2-7, with a tentative D call TRBD1 (6 bases). The CDR3 spans 14 residues. Germline loops: CDR1 ENHRY, CDR2 SYGVKD. The ends were cut back, 8 bases at V and 0 bases at J, with 14 bases in the middle. CDR3 amino acids: CAIGRQESSYEQYF. The CDR3 coding sequence is TGTGCCATCGGACGACAGGAGAGCTCCTACGAGCAGTACTTC.

The rearrangement links TRBV5-1 to TRBJ2-7; TRBD2 is a possible D gene (6 bases). The V end lost 4 bases, the J end lost 5 bases, and 10 bases lay between the germline ends. The germline gives CDR1 SGHRS, CDR2 YFSETQ. The CDR3 is 12 residues long. The CDR3 region is CASSRGTDEQYF. CDR3 bases: TGCGCCAGCAGCCGGGGGACGGACGAGCAGTACTTC.

Written as DNA, the CDR3 is TGTGCCAGTAGGGAGGGGGGGAGGGAGACCCAGTACTTC. This gives the protein CASREGGRETQYF. The J gene is TRBJ2-5, the V gene TRBV19, with a weak D call TRBD2 (7 bases). Trimming took off 6 bases at V and 5 bases at J, with 13 bases between the two ends. Germline V lookup: CDR1 LNHDA, CDR2 SQIVND (reference sequence). The length of the CDR3 is 13 residues.

This clone was detected only a few times. The V and J genes are TRBV7-9 and TRBJ2-7; 8 bases agree with TRBD2. This CDR3 region has 14 residues. The V gene's germline CDR1 is SEHNR and CDR2 FQNEAQ (reference sequence). V gave up 1 base and J gave up 7 bases; unmatched junction bases: 6. CDR3 in amino acids: CASSLGAGVYEQYF. CDR3 DNA: TGTGCCAGCAGCTTAGGAGCGGGGGTTTATGAGCAGTACTTC.

The rearrangement links TRBV15 to TRBJ1-3, with D hard to call. Germline CDR1 and CDR2: LNHNV and YYDKDF (reference sequence). The CDR3 spans 14 residues. Trimming took off 1 base at V and 3 bases at J, with 7 bases between the two ends. Written as DNA, the CDR3 is TGTGCCACCAGCAGAGGAAGCCATGGAAACACCATATATTTT. Translated: CATSRGSHGNTIYF.

A few counts support this clone. The CDR3 nucleotides read TGCGCCAGCGGGAACGACAGTCCGAACACCGGGGAGCTGTTTTTT. It is translated as CASGNDSPNTGELFF. This chain links TRBV5-1 with TRBJ2-2; TRBD1 is a possible D gene (5 bases). V lost 7 bases, J lost 0 bases, and 13 bases lay in between. The CDR3 loop spans 15 amino acids. CDR1 and CDR2 (germline): SGHRS, YFSETQ.

This chain connects TRBV19 to TRBJ2-7, with D hard to call. CDR3 length: 11 residues. V was shortened by 5 bases and J by 6 bases, with 8 bases between the two germline ends. Per germline, CDR1 LNHDA and CDR2 SQIVND (reference sequence). CDR3 region: CASSLAGEQYF. CDR3 nucleotide sequence: TGTGCCAGTAGTTTAGCCGGCGAGCAGTACTTC.

This clone was seen more than once but under ten times. The chain carries TRBV30 and TRBJ2-5, with D possibly being TRBD2 (6 bases). V lost 3 bases and J 9 bases, leaving 20 bases between the germline ends. CDR1 GTSNPN and CDR2 SVGIG come from the germline V gene (reference sequence). CDR3 length: 14 amino acids. The CDR3 spells CAWSRDSGLSAQYF. The CDR3 DNA reads TGTGCCTGGAGCCGGGACTCAGGGCTATCGGCCCAGTACTTC.

This clone was seen a few times. The rearrangement uses TRBV2 and TRBJ2-7, with D perhaps matching TRBD2 (6 bases). The CDR3 is 15 amino acids. The V end lost 7 bases, the J end lost 1 base, and 17 bases lay between the germline ends. Per the germline V gene, CDR1 is SNHLY and CDR2 is FYNNEI. The CDR3, as DNA: TGTGCCAGCATGAGGGACTCCAACCTATCCTACGAGCAGTACTTC. Amino acid sequence: CASMRDSNLSYEQYF.

This clone has just a few counts. The rearrangement uses TRBV5-1 and TRBJ1-1, with 8 bases that match TRBD1. Germline trimming cut 0 bases from V and 5 bases from J; bases unmatched to any gene: 9. The CDR3 runs 16 residues. The germline V gene encodes CDR1 SGHRS and CDR2 YFSETQ. The CDR3 reads CASSLGGTGHRTEAFF. The CDR3 DNA reads as TGCGCCAGCAGCTTGGGCGGGACAGGTCATCGAACTGAAGCTTTCTTT.

The chain has TRBV9 and TRBJ2-1; 11 bases are shared with TRBD2. The V segment lost 0 bases and the J segment 8 bases; nucleotides outside the gene matches: 4. The CDR3 has 15 residues. Germline lookup yields CDR1 SGDLS and CDR2 YYNGEE. The CDR3 DNA reads as TGTGCCAGCAGCGTAGAACTAGCGGGAGTCTATGAGCAGTTCTTC. It encodes CASSVELAGVYEQFF.

In its sample, this clone was seen a few times. The chain combines TRBV15 with TRBJ1-1; TRBD1 matches 7 bases. The CDR3 contains 13 residues. V lost 5 bases and J lost 7; bases outside the gene matches: 7. Germline CDR1 LNHNV, CDR2 YYDKDF (reference sequence). The CDR3 nucleotides are TGTGCCACCAGCGGGGGACAGTCTCGTGAAGCTTTCTTT. This translates into CATSGGQSREAFF.

The genes are TRBV30 and TRBJ2-3; D possibly corresponds to TRBD2 (5 bases). This CDR3 has 14 amino acids. CDR1 is GTSNPN and CDR2 is SVGIG in the germline V gene (reference sequence). The V gene lost 2 bases and the J gene lost 1 base, with 10 bases spanning the gap. In DNA, the CDR3 is TGTGCCTGGAGTCTTATACTAGGCACAGATACGCAGTATTTT. Protein sequence: CAWSLILGTDTQYF. Full variable domain (outside the CDR3, taken from reference TRBV30 and TRBJ2-3): SQTIHQWPATLVQPVGSPLSLECTVEGTSNPNLYWYRQAAGRGLQLLFYSVGIGQISSEVPQNLSASRPQDRQFILSSKKLLLSDSGFYLCAWSLILGTDTQYFGPGTRLTVL.